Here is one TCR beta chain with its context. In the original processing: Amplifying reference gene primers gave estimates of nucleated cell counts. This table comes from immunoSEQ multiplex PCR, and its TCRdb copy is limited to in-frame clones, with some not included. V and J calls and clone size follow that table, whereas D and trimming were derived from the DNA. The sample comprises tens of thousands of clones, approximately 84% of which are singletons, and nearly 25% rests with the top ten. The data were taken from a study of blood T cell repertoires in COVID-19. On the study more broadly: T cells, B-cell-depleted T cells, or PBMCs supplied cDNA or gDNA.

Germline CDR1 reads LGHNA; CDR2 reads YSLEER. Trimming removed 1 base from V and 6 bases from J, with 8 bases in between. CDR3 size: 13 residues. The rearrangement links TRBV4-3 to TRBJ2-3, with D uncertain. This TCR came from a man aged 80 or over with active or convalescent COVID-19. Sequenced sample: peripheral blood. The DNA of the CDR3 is TGCGCCAGCAGCCAAGTCGTCCGGGATACGCAGTATTTT. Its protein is CASSQVVRDTQYF.